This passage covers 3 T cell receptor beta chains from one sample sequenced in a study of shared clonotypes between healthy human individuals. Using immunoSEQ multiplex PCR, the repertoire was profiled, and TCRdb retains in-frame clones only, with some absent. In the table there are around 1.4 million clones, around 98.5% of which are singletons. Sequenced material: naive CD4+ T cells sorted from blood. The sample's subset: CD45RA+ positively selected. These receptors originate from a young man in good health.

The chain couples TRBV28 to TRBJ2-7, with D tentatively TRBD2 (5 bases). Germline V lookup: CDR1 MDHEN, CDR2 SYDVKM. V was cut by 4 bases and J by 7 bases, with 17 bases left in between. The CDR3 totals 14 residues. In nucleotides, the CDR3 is TGTGCCAGCAGTTCCACCTCGCATCAGCGGGAGCAGTACTTC. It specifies CASSSTSHQREQYF.

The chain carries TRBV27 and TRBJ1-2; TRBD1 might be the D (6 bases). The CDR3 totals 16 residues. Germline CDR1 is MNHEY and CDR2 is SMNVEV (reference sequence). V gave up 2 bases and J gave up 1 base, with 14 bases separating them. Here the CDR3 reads CASSLRGGHFNYGYTF. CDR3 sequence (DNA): TGTGCCAGCAGTTTACGGGGGGGACATTTTAACTATGGCTACACCTTC.

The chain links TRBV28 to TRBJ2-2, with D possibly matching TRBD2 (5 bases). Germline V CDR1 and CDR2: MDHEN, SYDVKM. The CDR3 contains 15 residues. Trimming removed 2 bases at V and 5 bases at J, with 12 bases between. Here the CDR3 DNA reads TGTGCCAGCAGTTTAATAGCGCGCGGAACCGGGGAGCTGTTTTTT. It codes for CASSLIARGTGELFF.